This T cell receptor beta chain was profiled in a study of CD8+ T cells in alopecia areata (dated by TCRdb to between 2018 and 2020). Regarding the research as a whole: The treated patients, all with moderate-to-severe alopecia areata, were enrolled in an open-label pilot trial of oral tofacitinib given at 5 to 10 mg twice daily. Patients stayed on tofacitinib for 6 to 18 months and then had 6 months of follow-up off drug so that delayed response and recurrence could be assessed. The study used high-throughput TCRbeta sequencing to examine T cell clonal expansion in alopecia areata, in both the C3H/HeJ mouse model and human patients. Human TCRbeta sequencing covered scalp tissue and sorted CD4+ and CD8+ peripheral blood T cells from patchy and totalis/universalis alopecia areata patients and healthy controls. Biopsies were taken from tofacitinib-treated patients at baseline and at 4 and 24 weeks of treatment, and a later scalp biopsy was taken in several of the tofacitinib-treated patients. Scalp clonality was compared across normal scalp (n=4), patchy alopecia areata scalp (n=8), and alopecia totalis/universalis scalp (n=8). RNA was extracted with the PAXgene miRNA kit for fixed scalp, the miRNeasy kit for PBMCs, and the RNeasy kit for mouse skin. TCRbeta CDR3 regions were amplified by immunoSEQ multiplex PCR with 35 Vbeta forward and 13 Jbeta reverse primers.

The method behind the library was the immunoSEQ multiplex PCR assay. For TCR sequencing, RNA was extracted from every sample and reverse transcribed into cDNA to serve as template. First-strand cDNA was synthesized with SuperScript III using a 2:1 mix of oligo-dT and random hexamers. A synthetic immune receptor repertoire was used to assess amplification bias, and residual bias was removed computationally. The published analysis was carried out like this. Raw reads were preprocessed to remove errors, and CDR3 was defined by IMGT conventions from the conserved cysteine to phenylalanine. Clonality was computed by normalizing Shannon entropy by log2 of the number of productive unique TCRs and subtracting the result from 1. Whether scalp clones were CD4 or CD8 was inferred by matching scalp TCRbeta sequences against CD4 and CD8 repertoires sorted from blood. TCRdb took over this immuneACCESS table, retaining in-frame rearrangements with V and J assigned. Such tables are incomplete; in checked studies, under half of the missing clones stem from an unresolved V gene, and the remainder is unexplained. The V and J calls and clone size come from that table; D and trimming were worked out from the DNA. Recorded for this sample are 100,000 to 150,000 clones; 45% to 50% of them occurred a single time. The ten most abundant clones make up around 20% of the sample.

Summary of the overall study and its limitations: TCR sequences shared between patients were less clear than in mice, possibly partly because of HLA diversity in the patient population. Compared with normal scalp, lesional scalp, particularly in alopecia totalis/universalis, had higher clonality and more expanded CD8+ clones, which suggests antigenic drive. Unlike mouse skin, where gammadelta T cells dominate, normal human skin contains resident alphabeta T cells that get sequenced too, which complicates analysis of the scalp TCR repertoire.

The germline V gene (reference sequence) gives CDR1 as MNHEY and CDR2 as SMNVEV. Trimming leaves V shorter by 0 bases and J shorter by 0 bases, with the junction holding 7 bases beyond the gene matches. Reading from cysteine to phenylalanine, the CDR3 counts 20 amino acids. Just the 60-base CDR3 DNA is kept, in frame starting at base 1. The sample's time point label, decoded: baseline before oral tofacitinib. Lesional scalp punch biopsies and peripheral blood were obtained from alopecia areata patients. PBMCs were separated by density centrifugation and stained for CD3, CD4 and CD8, after which CD4+ and CD8+ T cells were sorted on a FACSAria. In the case of this clone: Its antigen remains undetermined. Nothing much larger sits one base from this clone, and base qualities are not available.

The clonotype comes from a human donor with alopecia areata. The starting material was CD8+ T cells sorted from blood, obtained at week 0. The chain is encoded by TRBV27 joined to TRBJ2-4, and 14 junction bases match TRBD2. At the DNA level, the sequence is TGTGCCAGCAGTTTATCAGGGACTAGCGGGGGCCTGAGAGCCAAAAACATTCAGTACTTC. Translated, this gives CASSLSGTSGGLRAKNIQYF.